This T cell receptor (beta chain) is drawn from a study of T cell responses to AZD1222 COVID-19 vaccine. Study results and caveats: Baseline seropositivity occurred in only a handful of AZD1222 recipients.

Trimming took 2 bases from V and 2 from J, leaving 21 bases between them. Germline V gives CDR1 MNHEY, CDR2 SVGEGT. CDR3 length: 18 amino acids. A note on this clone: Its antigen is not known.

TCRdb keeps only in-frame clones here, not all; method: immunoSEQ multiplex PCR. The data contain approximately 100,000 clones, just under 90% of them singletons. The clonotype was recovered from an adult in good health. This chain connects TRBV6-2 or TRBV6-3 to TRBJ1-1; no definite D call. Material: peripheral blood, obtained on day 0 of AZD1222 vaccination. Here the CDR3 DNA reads TGTGCCAGCAGTTACAAGAGTTATGGTATCAAGGGAAACACTGAAGCTTTCTTT. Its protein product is CASSYKSYGIKGNTEAFF.